The 30 T cell receptor beta chains reported below all come from one sample, sequenced in a study of blood T cell repertoires in COVID-19. The repertoire was sequenced with immunoSEQ multiplex PCR; TCRdb's copy has only in-frame clones and lacks some. This sample carries some 200,000 clones, 80% of them seen once, and the ten largest clones take roughly 13%. Source material: peripheral blood. The receptors derive from a human donor in a cohort sampled during active COVID-19.

This chain links TRBV7-2 with TRBJ1-1; D might be TRBD1 (5 bases). The germline gives CDR1 SGHTA, CDR2 FQGNSA. Trimming took off 5 bases at V and 5 bases at J, with 15 bases between the two ends. The CDR3 length is 14 residues. The CDR3 nucleotides are TGTGCCAGCAGCCCAGGGTTAGGGAGGACTGAAGCTTTCTTT. Translating it yields CASSPGLGRTEAFF.

The chain has TRBV10-2 and TRBJ1-5, with 7 bases that match TRBD1. This CDR3 is 17 amino acids long. Germline CDR1 WSHSY, CDR2 SAAADI. V lost 6 bases to trimming and J lost 1 base; unmatched junction nucleotides: 12. CDR3 protein: CASSKSDRVGSNQPQHF. DNA of the CDR3: TGCGCCAGCAGCAAAAGTGACAGGGTCGGGAGCAATCAGCCCCAGCATTTT.

The chain uses TRBV4-1 and TRBJ2-3; weak D call: TRBD1 (6 bases). The CDR3 consists of 16 residues. Trimming took off 5 bases at V and 0 bases at J, with 15 bases between the two ends. CDR1 MGHRA and CDR2 YSYEKL come from the germline V gene. This chain's CDR3 is CASSGQSITSTDTQYF. CDR3 bases: TGCGCCAGCAGCGGACAGTCTATTACTAGCACAGATACGCAGTATTTT.

The genes are TRBV19 and TRBJ1-1; the match to TRBD1 covers 8 bases. The V segment lost 3 bases and the J segment 7 bases; nucleotides outside the gene matches: 7. CDR3 size: 14 residues. Germline V gene lookup returns CDR1 LNHDA and CDR2 SQIVND (reference sequence). For the CDR3, the DNA is TGTGCCAGTAGTATTTTGGACAGGGACGATGAAGCTTTCTTT. It codes for CASSILDRDDEAFF.

V usage is TRBV6-5 and J usage is TRBJ1-1; D remains unclear. CDR1 and CDR2 from the germline V gene are MNHEY and SVGAGI. The CDR3 runs 15 residues. The V end was cut by 7 bases, the J end by 3 bases, with 18 bases between. The CDR3 sequence is CASTLYGRGDTEAFF. CDR3 sequence (DNA): TGTGCCAGCACCCTCTACGGTCGGGGAGACACTGAAGCTTTCTTT.

The rearrangement links TRBV21-1 to TRBJ2-2; TRBD1, the table's D call, lacks a check against the DNA. TRBV21-1 has pseudogene status. This CDR3 has 13 residues. CDR3 in amino acids: CASSQHNTGELFF. CDR3 DNA: TGTGCCAGCAGCCAACATAACACCGGGGAGCTGTTTTTT.

This chain uses TRBV4-2 with TRBJ2-2, with a possible D match to TRBD2 (6 bases). The germline CDR1 and CDR2 sequences are LGHNA and YNFKEQ. V was cut by 1 base and J by 6 bases, with 15 bases left in between. This CDR3 spans 16 amino acids. The CDR3 nucleotides read TGTGCCAGCAGCCAAGCGGAGGGCACGACGGCCGGGGAGCTGTTTTTT. This encodes CASSQAEGTTAGELFF.

The V and J genes are TRBV7-8 and TRBJ2-1, with 10 bases lining up with TRBD2. J was trimmed by 9 bases and V by 3 bases; bases with no gene match: 5. CDR1 and CDR2 from the germline V gene are SGHVS and FQNEAQ. CDR3 size: 14 residues. The CDR3 loop reads CASSLGTSAREQFF. CDR3 nucleotides: TGTGCCAGCAGCTTGGGGACTAGCGCGCGTGAGCAGTTCTTC. Full variable domain (outside the CDR3, taken from reference TRBV7-8 and TRBJ2-1): GAGVSQSPRYKVAKRGQDVALRCDPISGHVSLFWYQQALGQGPEFLTYFQNEAQLDKSGLPSDRFFAERPEGSVSTLKIQRTQQEDSAVYLCASSLGTSAREQFFGPGTRLTVL.

V is TRBV5-4 and J is TRBJ1-1; 7 bases match TRBD1. Germline V CDR1 and CDR2: SGHNT, YYREEE (reference sequence). Trimming took 4 bases from V and 4 from J; bases not matched to a gene: 4. This CDR3 contains 13 residues. The CDR3 loop is CASSKAGGTEAFF. CDR3 bases: TGTGCCAGCAGCAAGGCAGGGGGCACTGAAGCTTTCTTT.

The chain has TRBV5-1 and TRBJ1-5; a weak D match, TRBD1 (5 bases). The CDR3 is 14 amino acids. Trimming took 0 bases from V and 4 from J, leaving 8 bases between them. Germline CDR1 is SGHRS and CDR2 is YFSETQ. The chain's CDR3 is CASSLEGPNQPQHF. DNA of the CDR3: TGCGCCAGCAGCTTGGAGGGGCCAAATCAGCCCCAGCATTTT.

This chain joins TRBV5-1 and TRBJ2-3; D may be TRBD2 (5 bases). V lost 1 base, J lost 0 bases, and 9 bases lay in between. The CDR3 sequence is 15 residues long. The germline gives CDR1 SGHRS, CDR2 YFSETQ. Written as DNA, the CDR3 is TGCGCCAGCAGCTTGCTATCTAGCAGCACAGATACGCAGTATTTT. Encoded protein: CASSLLSSSTDTQYF.

This chain links TRBV2 with TRBJ2-7, with D uncertain. The CDR3 contains 13 residues. Germline V gene sequence: CDR1 SNHLY, CDR2 FYNNEI. V was shortened by 5 bases and J by 3 bases, with 11 bases between the two germline ends. This CDR3 reads CASSPPIGYEQYF. In DNA form, the CDR3 reads TGTGCCAGCAGTCCCCCTATTGGCTACGAGCAGTACTTC. Complete variable domain (other parts from reference TRBV2 and TRBJ2-7): EPEVTQTPSHQVTQMGQEVILRCVPISNHLYFYWYRQILGQKVEFLVSFYNNEISEKSEIFDDQFSVERPDGSNFTLKIRSTKLEDSAMYFCASSPPIGYEQYFGPGTRLTVT.

This clone has a single count. As DNA, the CDR3 is TGTGCCAGCAGCTTGGTGGATCTAGCAGCCGGGGAGCTGTTTTTT. As protein: CASSLVDLAAGELFF. The V gene is TRBV5-6, the J gene TRBJ2-2, with a possible D match to TRBD2 (5 bases). CDR3 size: 15 residues. V was shortened by 0 bases and J by 6 bases, with 12 bases between the two germline ends. CDR1 is SGHDT, CDR2 YYEEEE, per germline.

This chain's CDR3 is CASSSTGQPNTEAFF. DNA for the CDR3: TGTGCCAGCAGTTCTACAGGACAGCCGAACACTGAAGCTTTCTTT. The rearrangement links TRBV28 to TRBJ1-1; a weak D match, TRBD1 (6 bases). Germline assignment: CDR1 MDHEN and CDR2 SYDVKM. V was trimmed by 4 bases and J by 1 base, leaving 13 bases between them. This CDR3 has 15 residues.

The gene calls are TRBV5-4 and TRBJ2-3; 13 bases fit TRBD2. The CDR3 is 17 amino acids. Trimming removed 1 base from V and 5 bases from J; junction bases left unmatched: 7. Per germline, CDR1 SGHNT and CDR2 YYREEE (reference sequence). For the CDR3, the DNA is TGTGCCAGCAGCTTGCGGACTAGCGGGAGAGGTGAAGATACGCAGTATTTT. It specifies CASSLRTSGRGEDTQYF.

The V call is TRBV4-1, the J call TRBJ1-2; D remains unclear. Germline V lookup: CDR1 MGHRA, CDR2 YSYEKL. V was clipped by 1 base and J by 4 bases, with 10 bases between them. The length of the CDR3 is 14 residues. The CDR3 reads CASSQGRAAYGYTF. In nucleotides, the CDR3 is TGCGCCAGCAGCCAAGGGAGGGCCGCCTATGGCTACACCTTC.

The chain joins TRBV6-6 to TRBJ2-7, with a possible D match to TRBD2 (6 bases). Germline loops: CDR1 MNHNY, CDR2 SVGAGI (reference sequence). The CDR3 covers 13 residues. V was shortened by 3 bases and J by 3 bases, with 9 bases between the two germline ends. CDR3 nucleotides: TGTGCCAGCAGTTATGGGCGGGACTACGAGCAGTACTTC. It translates to CASSYGRDYEQYF.

The chain has TRBV7-8 and TRBJ1-5, with 9 bases fitting TRBD1. This CDR3 is built from 17 residues. CDR1 SGHVS and CDR2 FQNEAQ come from the germline V gene. The V segment lost 6 bases and the J segment 7 bases; nucleotides outside the gene matches: 16. The CDR3 sequence is CASSYHERQGGRQPQHF. CDR3 bases: TGTGCCAGCAGTTACCACGAGAGACAGGGGGGACGACAGCCCCAGCATTTT.

The genes are TRBV6-6 and TRBJ1-6, with D possibly matching TRBD1 (5 bases). The V and J ends lost 6 bases and 10 bases respectively, with 19 bases between them. This CDR3 spans 15 amino acids. Germline CDR1 is MNHNY and CDR2 is SVGAGI (reference sequence). In DNA, the CDR3 is TGTGCCAGCAGACACACGGACAAAGGCAGGTCACCCCTCCACTTT. Residues: CASRHTDKGRSPLHF.

The rearrangement joins TRBV5-1 to TRBJ1-2; D is perhaps TRBD1 (5 bases). Germline CDR1 reads SGHRS; CDR2 reads YFSETQ. V was cut by 3 bases and J by 8 bases, with 11 bases left in between. The CDR3 sequence is 12 residues long. The CDR3 sequence is CASSSLNRGYTF. CDR3 bases: TGCGCCAGCAGCTCCCTTAACAGGGGCTACACCTTC.

This clone was picked up a small number of times. The V call is TRBV6-5, the J call TRBJ2-7; 7 nucleotides line up with TRBD1. Germline V lookup: CDR1 MNHEY, CDR2 SVGAGI. V was clipped by 6 bases and J by 4 bases; unmatched bases: 6. The CDR3 is 13 residues long. The CDR3 sequence is CASSPTGRYEQYF. The CDR3 nucleotides read TGTGCCAGCAGCCCGACAGGGCGTTACGAGCAGTACTTC.

The chain is built from TRBV2 and TRBJ2-1, with 9 bases lining up with TRBD2. V dropped 3 bases and J dropped 4; count of bases not matched to a gene: 7. In germline, CDR1 is SNHLY, CDR2 FYNNEI. The CDR3 is made up of 16 amino acids. The CDR3 loop reads CASSESAGGPYNEQFF. CDR3 bases: TGTGCCAGCAGTGAGTCGGCGGGAGGGCCGTACAATGAGCAGTTCTTC. The full variable domain, with the rest looked up from reference TRBV2 and TRBJ2-1, is EPEVTQTPSHQVTQMGQEVILRCVPISNHLYFYWYRQILGQKVEFLVSFYNNEISEKSEIFDDQFSVERPDGSNFTLKIRSTKLEDSAMYFCASSESAGGPYNEQFFGPGTRLTVL.

The V gene is TRBV27, the J gene TRBJ1-6; 7 nucleotides align to TRBD1. V was pared by 3 bases and J by 10 bases, with 6 bases of the junction left unmatched. The CDR3 has 14 amino acids. The V gene's germline CDR1 is MNHEY and CDR2 SMNVEV (reference sequence). The CDR3, as DNA: TGTGCCAGCAGTTTCGGAGACAGGGCCTCACCCCTCCACTTT. Translated: CASSFGDRASPLHF.

This rearrangement joins TRBV24-1 to TRBJ2-1, with TRBD2 matching over 12 bases. Germline CDR1 and CDR2: KGHDR and SFDVKD. This CDR3 is built from 15 residues. The ends lost 2 bases at V and 5 bases at J; junction bases unmatched: 0. In nucleotides, the CDR3 is TGTGCCACCAGTGATTGGACTAGCGGGAACAATGAGCAGTTCTTC. It encodes CATSDWTSGNNEQFF.

V is TRBV28 and J is TRBJ2-7, with 10 nucleotides matching TRBD1. The CDR3 sequence is 14 residues long. The germline gives CDR1 MDHEN, CDR2 SYDVKM. The trim removed 6 bases at V and 2 bases at J, leaving 4 bases unmatched. This CDR3 reads CASSQDRGPYEQYF. The CDR3 bases are TGTGCCAGCAGCCAAGACAGGGGGCCCTACGAGCAGTACTTC.

This rearrangement joins TRBV2 to TRBJ2-3; no firm D call. This CDR3 is built from 13 residues. V lost 0 bases and J 6 bases, leaving 7 bases between the germline ends. From germline, CDR1 is SNHLY and CDR2 FYNNEI. The CDR3 DNA follows: TGTGCCAGCAGTGAAGCAAGAGTGGATACGCAGTATTTT. Translated, it gives CASSEARVDTQYF.

This clone was seen a handful of times. The rearrangement links TRBV11-3 to TRBJ2-2, with D unresolved. V lost 1 base and J lost 4, with 10 bases in between. Germline V gene lookup returns CDR1 SGHNT and CDR2 YENEEA. CDR3 length: 15 amino acids. CDR3 sequence (DNA): TGTGCCAGCAGCTTAGGGCAAAGAGGCACCGGGGAGCTGTTTTTT. Translation: CASSLGQRGTGELFF.

The chain uses TRBV6-1 and TRBJ2-7; possible D gene TRBD2, 6 bases. The V end lost 4 bases, the J end lost 2 bases, and 21 bases lay between the germline ends. The CDR3 has 17 amino acids. Germline V CDR1 and CDR2: MNHNS, SASEGT. This chain's CDR3 is CASSGGPVERVPYEQYF. As DNA, the CDR3 is TGTGCCAGCAGTGGGGGCCCGGTGGAGCGGGTTCCCTACGAGCAGTACTTC.

The chain employs TRBV27 and TRBJ1-4; the match to TRBD1 covers 7 bases. The CDR3 is 15 residues long. Per the germline V gene, CDR1 is MNHEY and CDR2 is SMNVEV (reference sequence). The trim removed 6 bases at V and 2 bases at J, leaving 6 bases unmatched. The DNA of the CDR3 is TGTGCCAGCAGGGGGCAGGGGGAGACTAATGAAAAACTGTTTTTT. Its protein product is CASRGQGETNEKLFF.

The chain has TRBV7-9 and TRBJ2-3; 10 nucleotides line up with TRBD2. Trimming removed 2 bases from V and 0 bases from J; junction bases left unmatched: 2. Germline CDR1 is SEHNR and CDR2 is FQNEAQ (reference sequence). CDR3 length: 16 residues. The CDR3: CASSLTAGGSTDTQYF. The CDR3 DNA is TGTGCCAGCAGCTTAACAGCGGGGGGGAGCACAGATACGCAGTATTTT.